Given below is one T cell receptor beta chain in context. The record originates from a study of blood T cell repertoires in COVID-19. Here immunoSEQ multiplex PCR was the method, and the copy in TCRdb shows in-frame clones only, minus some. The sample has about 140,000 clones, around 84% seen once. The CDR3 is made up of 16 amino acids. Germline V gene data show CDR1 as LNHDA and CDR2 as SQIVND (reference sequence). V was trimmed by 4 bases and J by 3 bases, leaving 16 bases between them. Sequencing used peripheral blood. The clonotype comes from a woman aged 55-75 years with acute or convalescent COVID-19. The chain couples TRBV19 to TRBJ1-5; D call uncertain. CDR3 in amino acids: CASSTGQAPDNQPQHF. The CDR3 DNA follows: TGTGCCAGTAGTACAGGCCAGGCCCCAGACAATCAGCCCCAGCATTTT.